This T cell receptor beta chain was sequenced in a study of technical replicates of blood from a handful of donors. Clones were sequenced by immunoSEQ multiplex PCR, and TCRdb holds only the in-frame ones, with some missing. Among about 79,000 clones listed, 94% were seen once. Germline V lookup: CDR1 MGHRA, CDR2 YSYEKL. Trimming took 4 bases from V and 6 from J, leaving 15 bases between them. This CDR3 contains 14 residues. This clone occurred once. The clonotype comes from a human donor in good health. The rearrangement joins TRBV4-1 to TRBJ1-2; D perhaps matches TRBD1 (5 bases). The material sequenced was T cells isolated from PBMCs. This chain's CDR3 is CASSLRRVEDGYTF. The CDR3, as DNA: TGCGCCAGCAGCCTACGCAGGGTAGAGGATGGCTACACCTTC.